This entry is about one T cell receptor (beta chain). Its target is unknown. This CDR3 is 12 amino acids long. Between the trimmed V and J ends, which lost 8 bases and 4 bases, there was a span of 15 bases. The germline V gene has CDR1 GTSNPN and CDR2 SVGIG (reference sequence). This sample stems from a study of post-analysis software for immune sequencing data. TCR beta cDNA libraries included unique molecular identifiers. A single record per CDR3 protein comes from TCRdb applying MiXCR to the PCR reads. The table has some 500,000 distinct CDR3 sequences, approximately 46% seen once; the top ten hold roughly an eighth. Regarding the study as a whole: Normalized Chao1 diversity in multiple sclerosis patients fell significantly below that of controls. Higher frequency in patients than in controls was seen for roughly five TRBV segments, with TRBV5-6, TRBV5-1 and TRBV20-1 among them.

This chain joins TRBV30 and TRBJ2-7; D is uncertain. The clonotype was recovered from a girl aged 5 to 17 with multiple sclerosis. Material: blood. The CDR3 is CALRTQVYEQYF. CDR3 nucleotide sequence: TGTGCCCTCCGGACCCAAGTTTACGAGCAGTACTTC.